Listed below are T cell receptor beta chains from one sample, sequenced in a study of blood T cell repertoires in COVID-19. Method: immunoSEQ multiplex PCR; TCRdb's copy keeps in-frame clones and lacks some. This repertoire shows fewer than 500,000 clones, roughly 89% found once; its top ten account for 0.65% to 1%. The sample consisted of peripheral blood. The receptor source for this set is a man younger than 35 with COVID-19, enrolled during active disease. Both conserved end residues are part of each CDR3. Fields, in order: D gene, V gene, J gene, CDR3 DNA, CDR3 protein. The D gene is left open where the match is weak.

>TRBD2|TRBV7-9|TRBJ2-1
TGTGCCAGCAGCCTGGGACTAGCGAATGAGCAGTTCTTC
CASSLGLANEQFF
>.|TRBV20-1|TRBJ2-5
TGCAGTGTAGTACAAGAGACCCAGTACTTC
CSVVQETQYF
>TRBD1|TRBV5-1|TRBJ2-1
TGCGCCAGCAGCTTACAGGGGACCGCCTCCTACAATGAGCAGTTCTTC
CASSLQGTASYNEQFF
>TRBD2|TRBV5-3|TRBJ2-3
TGTGCCAGAAGCCTACGACTAGCGGGGAATAGCACAGATACGCAGTATTTT
CARSLRLAGNSTDTQYF
>TRBD1|TRBV10-3|TRBJ2-7
TGTGCCATCAGTGAGGGGACAGACTACGAGCAGTACTTC
CAISEGTDYEQYF
>.|TRBV12-3/TRBV12-4|TRBJ1-2
TGTGCCAGCAGTTTACGTAGGGGATATGGCTACACCTTC
CASSLRRGYGYTF
>TRBD1|TRBV6-6|TRBJ2-2
TGTGCCAGCAGGCTACAGGGGTTGGGCGGGGAGCTGTTTTTT
CASRLQGLGGELFF
>.|TRBV5-4|TRBJ2-5
TGTGCCAGCAGCCCGACAGGAGGCGGTGGGGCCTGGGAGACCCAGTACTTC
CASSPTGGGGAWETQYF
>.|TRBV7-3|TRBJ2-2
TGTGCCAGCAGCTTACCAGGGCTGGGGACCGGGGAGCTGTTTTTT
CASSLPGLGTGELFF
>.|TRBV24-1|TRBJ2-3
TGTGCCAGATCCGCGAGCGGGAGCACAGATACGCAGTATTTT
CARSASGSTDTQYF
>.|TRBV18|TRBJ2-5
TGTGCCAGCTCACCAGGCGAGACCCAGTACTTC
CASSPGETQYF
>.|TRBV13|TRBJ2-7
TGTGCCAGCAGCTCTAGACTAGGATACGAGCAGTACTTC
CASSSRLGYEQYF
>TRBD1|TRBV3-1/TRBV3-2|TRBJ1-4
TGTGCCAGCAGCCTAACCGGGACAGGGAGCGAAAAACTGTTTTTT
CASSLTGTGSEKLFF
>.|TRBV19|TRBJ1-2
TGTGCCAGTAGTATAGTTGAGGGCGGCTACACCTTC
CASSIVEGGYTF
>.|TRBV23-1|TRBJ1-5
TGCGCCAGCAGTCACCTGAGCAATCAGCCCCAGCATTTT
CASSHLSNQPQHF